Presented here are 13 T cell receptor beta chains from one specimen sequenced in a study of beta chain features in type 1 diabetes (dated by TCRdb to 2017 to 2018). Libraries were built with the immunoSEQ multiplex PCR assay. The High Capacity cDNA Reverse Transcription Kit was used to reverse transcribe all of the isolated RNA, meaning that expressed TCRB transcripts were what got sequenced. What TCRdb holds here is the immuneACCESS table cut down to in-frame rearrangements. Part of the clones is not present; checked against another copy, under half of the missing clones reflect an unresolved V gene, and the others are unexplained. The sample table records 15,000 to 19,000 clones; 40% to 45% of these occur just once. About 0.5% of the sample lies in the top ten. Sample: stem cell memory CD4+ T cells from blood. The sample's cell subset or site label is to be understood as: stem cell-like memory CD4+ T cells. The receptors were sampled from a woman aged 40 to 55 in good health.

The rearrangement uses TRBV19 and TRBJ2-1; 16 bases agree with TRBD2. J lost 9 bases, V lost 6 bases, and 8 bases had no gene match. CDR1 and CDR2 from the germline V gene are LNHDA and SQIVND (reference sequence). CDR3 size: 16 residues. The CDR3 is CASSSGTSGGASEQFF. CDR3 DNA: TGTGCCAGTAGCTCCGGGACTAGCGGGGGGGCAAGTGAGCAGTTCTTC.

This chain links TRBV7-6 with TRBJ2-7; 7 bases map to TRBD1. The V segment lost 1 base and the J segment 1 base; nucleotides outside the gene matches: 1. Looked up from germline, CDR1 is SGHVS and CDR2 is FNYEAQ. There are 14 residues in the CDR3. In nucleotides, the CDR3 is TGTGCCAGCAGCTTAGAGGGACAGTCCTACGAGCAGTACTTC. As protein: CASSLEGQSYEQYF.

This clone turned up a few times. The V call is TRBV5-1, the J call TRBJ2-3; D gene unclear. V dropped 0 bases and J dropped 2 bases, with 10 bases sitting between them. The germline gives CDR1 SGHRS, CDR2 YFSETQ. The CDR3 length is 15 residues. The CDR3 sequence is CASSLGARFTDTQYF. In nucleotides, the CDR3 is TGCGCCAGCAGCTTGGGGGCCAGATTCACAGATACGCAGTATTTT.

The chain recombines TRBV7-2 with TRBJ2-1; 14 bases agree with TRBD2. V was clipped by 5 bases and J by 4 bases; unmatched bases: 4. Germline values: CDR1 SGHTA, CDR2 FQGNSA. The CDR3 length is 16 residues. CDR3 loop: CASSARTSGGYNEQFF. CDR3 in DNA: TGTGCCAGCAGCGCAAGGACTAGCGGGGGGTACAATGAGCAGTTCTTC. Together with reference TRBV7-2 and TRBJ2-1, the CDR3 gives the full variable domain: GAGVSQSPSNKVTEKGKDVELRCDPISGHTALYWYRQSLGQGLEFLIYFQGNSAPDKSGLPSDRFSAERTGGSVSTLTIQRTQQEDSAVYLCASSARTSGGYNEQFFGPGTRLTVL.

This clone was observed a few times. CDR3 sequence: CATSRDVRRWAYEQYF. The CDR3 nucleotides read TGTGCCACCAGCAGAGATGTAAGGAGGTGGGCCTACGAGCAGTACTTC. The chain carries TRBV15 and TRBJ2-7, with D possibly matching TRBD2 (5 bases). This CDR3 is 16 amino acids long. Trimming removed 0 bases from V and 2 bases from J, with 14 bases in between. CDR1 and CDR2 from the germline V gene are LNHNV and YYDKDF (reference sequence).

J is TRBJ2-5 and V is TRBV5-4; possible D gene TRBD1, 6 bases. The CDR3 has 14 amino acids. The V gene's germline CDR1 is SGHNT and CDR2 YYREEE (reference sequence). Deletions cut 0 bases from V and 4 bases from J, with 10 bases between. Here the CDR3 reads CASSLDGRGETQYF. The CDR3 DNA follows: TGTGCCAGCAGCTTGGATGGCAGGGGAGAGACCCAGTACTTC.

This chain joins TRBV6-6 and TRBJ2-7; 10 bases match TRBD1. The junction had 5 bases not matched to a gene; V was cut back by 6 bases and J by 3 bases. This CDR3 has 14 residues. In germline, CDR1 is MNHNY, CDR2 SVGAGI (reference sequence). The CDR3 DNA follows: TGTGCCAGCAGATCGGGACAGGGGTTCTACGAGCAGTACTTC. Its translation: CASRSGQGFYEQYF.

The chain combines TRBV7-2 with TRBJ2-2; D is possibly TRBD1 (5 bases). The CDR3 totals 16 residues. Looked up from germline, CDR1 is SGHTA and CDR2 is FQGNSA. V lost 2 bases to trimming and J lost 1 base, with 11 bases between them. CDR3 nucleotides: TGTGCCAGCAGCTTACCAGGGCGAGGGAACACCGGGGAGCTGTTTTTT. As protein: CASSLPGRGNTGELFF.

This clone was counted between two and nine times. The V and J genes are TRBV19 and TRBJ2-3; TRBD2 is a possible D gene (6 bases). V lost 4 bases to trimming and J lost 6 bases, with 14 bases between them. The CDR3 sequence is 14 residues long. The germline CDR1 and CDR2 sequences are LNHDA and SQIVND (reference sequence). The CDR3 nucleotides are TGTGCCAGTAGTACACAGACTAGATGGGATACGCAGTATTTT. Amino acids: CASSTQTRWDTQYF.

The chain is built from TRBV29-1 and TRBJ1-5; D may be TRBD1 (6 bases). Trimming stripped 4 bases from V and 7 bases from J, with 14 bases between. The CDR3 contains 13 residues. Germline V gene data show CDR1 as SQVTM and CDR2 as ANQGSEA. The CDR3: CSVGSGVGQPQHF. The CDR3 DNA reads TGCAGCGTTGGGTCAGGGGTTGGGCAGCCCCAGCATTTT.

V usage is TRBV7-2 and J usage is TRBJ2-5; perhaps TRBD2 as D (7 bases). Germline V gene lookup returns CDR1 SGHTA and CDR2 FQGNSA. The CDR3 has 15 amino acids. The ends were cut back, 7 bases at V and 4 bases at J, with 19 bases in the middle. The CDR3 bases are TGTGCCAGCACCACCGCGGGGGCGGGGAGAGAGACCCAGTACTTC. It is translated as CASTTAGAGRETQYF.

The V call is TRBV19, the J call TRBJ1-6; D unclear. The CDR3 is made up of 14 amino acids. V was cut by 9 bases and J by 0 bases, with 9 bases left in between. Germline CDR1 is LNHDA and CDR2 is SQIVND (reference sequence). CDR3 sequence (DNA): TGTGCCAGAGAGCCTAGCTCCTATAATTCACCCCTCCACTTT. Its translation is CAREPSSYNSPLHF.

The chain is built from TRBV6-1 and TRBJ1-1; D may be TRBD1 (5 bases). CDR3 length equals 14 residues. V was clipped by 6 bases and J by 6 bases, with 17 bases between them. The germline gives CDR1 MNHNS, CDR2 SASEGT. The chain's CDR3 is CASRGFRVISEAFF. CDR3 coding DNA: TGTGCCAGCAGGGGATTCAGGGTTATTTCTGAAGCTTTCTTT.